These T cell receptor beta chains were read from a single sample in a study of OX40 agonist ivuxolimab in advanced cancers. Generated by immunoSEQ multiplex PCR, the TCRdb table keeps only in-frame clones and is missing some. The data hold 60,000 or so clones, with approximately 86% observed a single time. The sequenced sample was CD4+ or CD8+ T cells sorted from blood, obtained in a trial of the OX40 agonist ivuxolimab. These receptors were collected from an adult with an advanced solid tumor such as melanoma, head and neck, liver or kidney cancer. Each CDR3 is given with its conserved first and last residue. The D gene is left open where the match is weak. Expanded clones get a size class; other rows say once, few or many, or leave the size out.

clone_size: once
d_call: NA
v_call: TRBV7-2
j_call: TRBJ1-4
cdr3_nt: TGTGCCAGCAGCTTCGGGAGGAGGGAAAAACTGTTTTTT
cdr3_aa: CASSFGRREKLFF

clone_size: NA
d_call: TRBD1
v_call: TRBV5-1
j_call: TRBJ1-4
cdr3_nt: TGCGCCAGCAGGCGACAGGGGGCGGAATCTAATGAAAAACTGTTTTTT
cdr3_aa: CASRRQGAESNEKLFF

clone_size: NA
d_call: NA
v_call: TRBV28
j_call: TRBJ1-5
cdr3_nt: TGTGCCAGCAGCTTTAATCAGCCCCAGCATTTT
cdr3_aa: CASSFNQPQHF

clone_size: NA
d_call: NA
v_call: TRBV7-9
j_call: TRBJ1-1
cdr3_nt: TGTGCCAGCAGCCGTCTCCAGGGCACTGAAGCTTTCTTT
cdr3_aa: CASSRLQGTEAFF

clone_size: NA
d_call: TRBD1
v_call: TRBV29-1
j_call: TRBJ2-7
cdr3_nt: TGCAGCGTCGCCCCCGGGACAGGGGATGGGGAGCAGTACTTC
cdr3_aa: CSVAPGTGDGEQYF

clone_size: NA
d_call: TRBD2
v_call: TRBV10-3
j_call: TRBJ2-3
cdr3_nt: TGTGCCATCAGTGAGTCGTCGGTAGCGGGGGGCCCTCTCGGCACAGATACGCAGTATTTT
cdr3_aa: CAISESSVAGGPLGTDTQYF

clone_size: NA
d_call: NA
v_call: TRBV18
j_call: TRBJ1-1
cdr3_nt: TGTGCCAGCTCACCACCTGTCAGGGAGGAAGCTTTCTTT
cdr3_aa: CASSPPVREEAFF

clone_size: NA
d_call: NA
v_call: TRBV18
j_call: TRBJ1-1
cdr3_nt: TGTGCCAGCTCCTTGGGACAGAACACTGAAGCTTTCTTT
cdr3_aa: CASSLGQNTEAFF

clone_size: NA
d_call: NA
v_call: TRBV19
j_call: TRBJ2-6
cdr3_nt: TGTGCCAGTAGTATGGTCCAGGCTGGCGCTGGGGCCAACGTCCTGACTTTC
cdr3_aa: CASSMVQAGAGANVLTF

clone_size: NA
d_call: NA
v_call: TRBV4-3
j_call: TRBJ2-5
cdr3_nt: TGCGCCAGCAGCCAAGATAGGGAAGAGACCCAGTACTTC
cdr3_aa: CASSQDREETQYF

clone_size: NA
d_call: TRBD1
v_call: TRBV19
j_call: TRBJ2-2
cdr3_nt: TGTGCCAGTACTTCAGGGGGCAACACCGGGGAGCTGTTTTTT
cdr3_aa: CASTSGGNTGELFF

clone_size: NA
d_call: TRBD1
v_call: TRBV6-6
j_call: TRBJ2-1
cdr3_nt: TGTGCCAGCAGTCGATCCGGGACAGAAAACAATGAGCAGTTCTTC
cdr3_aa: CASSRSGTENNEQFF

clone_size: few
d_call: TRBD2
v_call: TRBV7-8
j_call: TRBJ2-5
cdr3_nt: TGTGCCAGCACCTCTCGGCGGGGGGAAGAGACCCAGTACTTC
cdr3_aa: CASTSRRGEETQYF

clone_size: NA
d_call: NA
v_call: TRBV18
j_call: TRBJ1-1
cdr3_nt: TGTGCCAGCTCAACGACAGGGAACACTGAAGCTTTCTTT
cdr3_aa: CASSTTGNTEAFF

clone_size: NA
d_call: NA
v_call: TRBV28
j_call: TRBJ1-2
cdr3_nt: TGTGCCAGCAGTCCCCCGGCCCCGAACTATGGCTACACCTTC
cdr3_aa: CASSPPAPNYGYTF

clone_size: NA
d_call: NA
v_call: TRBV4-1
j_call: TRBJ1-5
cdr3_nt: TGCGCCAGCAGCCAAGATTTCGGGGGTAGCAATCAGCCCCAGCATTTT
cdr3_aa: CASSQDFGGSNQPQHF

clone_size: NA
d_call: NA
v_call: TRBV11-3
j_call: TRBJ1-1
cdr3_nt: TGTGCCAGCAGCTTTAGCGGAGGCACAACTGAAGCTTTCTTT
cdr3_aa: CASSFSGGTTEAFF

clone_size: NA
d_call: NA
v_call: TRBV2
j_call: TRBJ1-5
cdr3_nt: TGTGCCAGCAGTGAAGCGAGTCGAAGGGCAGGTCAGCCCCAGCATTTT
cdr3_aa: CASSEASRRAGQPQHF

clone_size: once
d_call: NA
v_call: TRBV27
j_call: TRBJ2-7
cdr3_nt: TGTGCCAGCAGCCGGACAGTTTCAACCTACGAGCAGTACTTC
cdr3_aa: CASSRTVSTYEQYF

clone_size: NA
d_call: NA
v_call: TRBV9
j_call: TRBJ1-1
cdr3_nt: TGTGCCAGCAGCGTAGTTTCAGGAGTGGCTGAAGCTTTCTTT
cdr3_aa: CASSVVSGVAEAFF

clone_size: NA
d_call: NA
v_call: TRBV25-1
j_call: TRBJ2-2
cdr3_nt: TGTGCCAGCAGTGAGAACACCGGGGAGCTGTTTTTT
cdr3_aa: CASSENTGELFF

clone_size: once
d_call: NA
v_call: TRBV19
j_call: TRBJ1-1
cdr3_nt: TGTGCCACCACCAGCCTCAGGAGTATTAACACTGAAGCTTTCTTT
cdr3_aa: CATTSLRSINTEAFF

clone_size: few
d_call: NA
v_call: TRBV7-3
j_call: TRBJ1-1
cdr3_nt: TGTGCCAGCAGTGAACAGGGGAACACTGAAGCTTTCTTT
cdr3_aa: CASSEQGNTEAFF

clone_size: NA
d_call: NA
v_call: TRBV18
j_call: TRBJ1-1
cdr3_nt: TGTGCCAGCTCACTGACCCCCGACAGGAACACTGAAGCTTTCTTT
cdr3_aa: CASSLTPDRNTEAFF